The clone carrying this T cell receptor (beta chain) was detected a few times. What it binds is unknown. TCR cDNA, made by 5'RACE template switching, carried an added universal primer site and UMIs. Via MiXCR, TCRdb re-called the 5' RACE reads, giving one row per CDR3 protein. This sample has around 300,000 distinct CDR3 sequences, with 4.1% found just once. The data were obtained in a study of T cells after yellow fever vaccination. Study results and caveats: Once the booster was given, most primary-vaccination clones reappeared, at about 96% for CD4 and more than 85% for CD8. Weaker, the secondary response peaked sooner, at day 5 versus 15. Abundant clonotypes from the bulk population could have been carried over as contaminants into FACS-sorted repertoires.

The germline CDR1 and CDR2 sequences are SGHRS and YFSETQ. Trimming took off 4 bases at V and 0 bases at J, with 11 bases between the two ends. The CDR3 is 15 residues long. V and J are TRBV5-1 and TRBJ1-3; D is ambiguous. This clonotype was obtained from a man aged 18 to 30 who received the YFV17D yellow fever vaccine. The sample consisted of PBMCs, taken 5 days after the yellow fever booster vaccination. The CDR3 DNA is TGCGCCAGCAGCCCCGGACTGACCTCTGGAAACACCATATATTTT. This encodes CASSPGLTSGNTIYF.